The 15 T cell receptor beta chains given below trace back to one sample, sequenced in a study of long-term antiretroviral therapy in people with HIV. Survey level was the resolution at which the v3.0 immunoSEQ assay ran. Method: immunoSEQ multiplex PCR; TCRdb's copy keeps in-frame clones and lacks some. The top ten hold roughly 10% of the sample, which has around 19,000 clones, around 81% seen once. The starting material was unsorted PBMCs, obtained 0.3 years before starting antiretroviral therapy. These TCRs come from a man over 45 with HIV.

This chain joins TRBV7-8 and TRBJ2-1; D is uncertain. Germline V lookup: CDR1 SGHVS, CDR2 FQNEAQ. The CDR3 loop spans 16 amino acids. Trimming removed 4 bases from V and 0 bases from J, with 13 bases in between. CDR3 in DNA: TGTGCCAGCAGCTACACCCTTAATCCCTCCTACAATGAGCAGTTCTTC. As protein: CASSYTLNPSYNEQFF.

This chain uses TRBV2 with TRBJ2-7; a possible D gene is TRBD2 (6 bases). CDR3 length equals 14 residues. Looked up from germline, CDR1 is SNHLY and CDR2 is FYNNEI. The V gene lost 6 bases and the J gene lost 2 bases, with 14 bases spanning the gap. The CDR3 loop is CASRTRDSTYEQYF. DNA of the CDR3: TGTGCCAGCAGAACCCGGGACTCCACCTACGAGCAGTACTTC.

The chain recombines TRBV19 with TRBJ1-3; no clear D gene. Trimming took off 3 bases at V and 0 bases at J, with 9 bases between the two ends. The germline V gene encodes CDR1 LNHDA and CDR2 SQIVND (reference sequence). This CDR3 is built from 15 residues. CDR3: CASSITRNSGNTIYF. As DNA, the CDR3 is TGTGCCAGTAGTATCACCCGAAACTCTGGAAACACCATATATTTT.

CDR3 coding DNA: TGTGCCAGCTCACCGGGACCCCAAGGCTACAATGAGCAGTTCTTC. Translating it yields CASSPGPQGYNEQFF. This chain uses TRBV18 with TRBJ2-1; D tentatively reads TRBD1 or TRBD2 (5 bases each). Germline CDR1 KGHSH, CDR2 LQKENI. The CDR3 length is 15 residues. V lost 3 bases and J lost 3, with 12 bases in between.

The CDR3 here is CASSTGETSTDTQYF. DNA for the CDR3: TGTGCCAGCAGCACCGGGGAGACTAGCACAGATACGCAGTATTTT. The chain employs TRBV9 and TRBJ2-3, with D tentatively TRBD2 (5 bases). Trimming took 4 bases from V and 0 from J, leaving 12 bases between them. The CDR3 totals 15 residues. The V gene's germline CDR1 is SGDLS and CDR2 YYNGEE.

This clone was picked up a small number of times. The chain uses TRBV6-1 and TRBJ1-5; D perhaps matches TRBD1 (5 bases). The CDR3 has 15 residues. Between the trimmed V and J ends, which lost 6 bases and 1 base, there was a span of 13 bases. Germline CDR1 and CDR2: MNHNS and SASEGT. The CDR3 region is CASRTQDGSNQPQHF. CDR3 sequence (DNA): TGTGCCAGCAGAACACAGGACGGGAGCAATCAGCCCCAGCATTTT.

This clone was seen only once. The chain employs TRBV28 and TRBJ2-7; possibly TRBD2 for D (6 bases). V gave up 6 bases and J gave up 2 bases, with 11 bases separating them. Germline assignment: CDR1 MDHEN and CDR2 SYDVKM. This CDR3 region has 13 residues. CDR3 amino acids: CASRPSGAYEQYF. In DNA form, the CDR3 reads TGTGCCAGCAGGCCCTCGGGGGCCTACGAGCAGTACTTC.

This chain joins TRBV5-6 and TRBJ2-7, with D perhaps TRBD1 (6 bases). The CDR3 contains 14 residues. The V gene's germline CDR1 is SGHDT and CDR2 YYEEEE. Trimming took 4 bases from V and 2 from J, leaving 13 bases between them. The DNA for the CDR3 is TGTGCCAGCAGCCAGACAGGAATTGCCTACGAGCAGTACTTC. It is translated as CASSQTGIAYEQYF.

This clone was picked up a small number of times. This rearrangement joins TRBV4-1 to TRBJ1-1, with D unclear. The CDR3 sequence is 13 residues long. The V gene lost 4 bases and the J gene lost 1 base, with 7 bases spanning the gap. Germline CDR1 MGHRA, CDR2 YSYEKL. CDR3 residues: CASSPSPNTEAFF. CDR3 coding DNA: TGCGCCAGCAGCCCCTCACCGAACACTGAAGCTTTCTTT.

The CDR3, as DNA: TGTGCCAGCTCACCTTCCGTTTGGAATGAGCAGTTCTTC. Amino acid sequence: CASSPSVWNEQFF. The chain joins TRBV18 to TRBJ2-1; D ambiguous. The CDR3 spans 13 residues. Germline lookup yields CDR1 KGHSH and CDR2 LQKENI. V was clipped by 3 bases and J by 7 bases, with 10 bases between them.

The CDR3 is CASSYRDTIPNTEAFF. CDR3 nucleotides: TGTGCCAGCAGTTACCGGGACACAATTCCGAACACTGAAGCTTTCTTT. This sequence joins TRBV6-5 and TRBJ1-1, with D possibly matching TRBD1 (6 bases). CDR1 MNHEY and CDR2 SVGAGI come from the germline V gene. Between the trimmed V and J ends, which lost 2 bases and 1 base, there was a span of 14 bases. The CDR3 runs to 16 residues.

This chain links TRBV11-2 with TRBJ1-5; 10 positions agree with TRBD1. The germline V gene has CDR1 SGHAT and CDR2 FQNNGV. Unmatched junction bases numbered 8, after V lost 3 bases and J lost 6 bases. The CDR3 sequence is 16 residues long. The CDR3: CASSLGQGSPGQPQHF. In nucleotides, the CDR3 is TGTGCCAGCAGCTTGGGACAGGGGTCCCCGGGTCAGCCCCAGCATTTT.

This clone was seen just once. The CDR3 bases are TGTGCCAGTAGAAGCGTAACCGGGGAGCTGTTTTTT. Its protein product is CASRSVTGELFF. This chain joins TRBV19 and TRBJ2-2; D unclear. Per the germline V gene, CDR1 is LNHDA and CDR2 is SQIVND (reference sequence). There are 12 residues in the CDR3. With 6 bases removed from V and 5 bases from J, the gap between germline ends came to 7 bases.

The CDR3 spells CASSRDREDTQYF. The DNA for the CDR3 is TGCGCCAGCAGCCGGGACAGGGAGGATACGCAGTATTTT. This sequence joins TRBV10-2 and TRBJ2-3; 9 bases line up with TRBD1. The CDR3 loop spans 13 amino acids. The trim removed 6 bases at V and 6 bases at J, leaving 4 bases unmatched. From germline, CDR1 is WSHSY and CDR2 SAAADI.

This clone is a singleton in its sample. CDR3 in DNA: TGTGCCAGCAAGCCTGGGACAGTTCAAGAGACCCAGTACTTC. Its translation is CASKPGTVQETQYF. The chain recombines TRBV2 with TRBJ2-5; 7 positions match TRBD1. Germline V lookup: CDR1 SNHLY, CDR2 FYNNEI. Trimming took 7 bases from V and 2 from J; bases not matched to a gene: 7. There are 14 residues in the CDR3.